This is a list of T cell receptor beta chains from one sample in a study of CD8 T cells in ankylosing spondylitis. TCRdb analysed the 5' RACE reads with MiXCR anew, one entry per CDR3 protein. The sample records around 140,000 distinct CDR3 sequences, around 10% being singletons. Sample: blood, either unsorted or a sorted T cell fraction (not recorded which). The receptors here all came from a female donor with ankylosing spondylitis or in good health (not recorded which). The CDR3 runs from the conserved cysteine through the conserved F or W. A D gene is named only where the DNA matches it firmly. Not every row has a clone size; where given, it reads once, few, many or a size class.

CDR3 DNA,CDR3 protein,V gene,clone size,D gene,J gene
TGTGCCAGCAGCCCCCAGACCACCGGGGAGCTGTTTTTT,CASSPQTTGELFF,TRBV7-9,many,.,TRBJ2-2
TGCAGCGTTGACCCCGACAGGGGGTTGCTTGGCAATCAGCCCCAGCATTTT,CSVDPDRGLLGNQPQHF,TRBV29-1,many,TRBD1,TRBJ1-5
TGTGCCAGCAGTCAGCAAAAGACCCAGTACTTC,CASSQQKTQYF,TRBV25-1,.,.,TRBJ2-5
TGTGCCACCAGTGATCTGCGTAGGGGGAATGAGCAGTTCTTC,CATSDLRRGNEQFF,TRBV24-1,many,.,TRBJ2-1
TGTGCCAGCAGCCAGGACAGGGAAATGGCAGATACGCAGTATTTT,CASSQDREMADTQYF,TRBV4-2,many,TRBD1,TRBJ2-3
TGCGCCAGCAGCGGGTCCGCGCAGCCCCAGCATTTT,CASSGSAQPQHF,TRBV5-1,many,.,TRBJ1-5
TGTGCCAGCGGGTTTGGCGGCGTCGGTGATACGCAGTATTTT,CASGFGGVGDTQYF,TRBV12-3/TRBV12-4,many,.,TRBJ2-3
TGTGCCACCAGTGATTGGGTAGGGGGCCTGTACAATGAGCAGTTCTTC,CATSDWVGGLYNEQFF,TRBV24-1,many,TRBD1,TRBJ2-1
TGTGCCAGCAGTCGACAGGGCACGTGGGTCTACGAGCAGTACTTC,CASSRQGTWVYEQYF,TRBV12-3/TRBV12-4,many,TRBD1,TRBJ2-7
TGCGCCAGCAGCTGGAGGACTAGCGGGGCCCAAGAGACCCAGTACTTC,CASSWRTSGAQETQYF,TRBV5-1,.,TRBD2,TRBJ2-5
TGTGCCAGCTCACCAGTTGCCTACGAGCAGTACTTC,CASSPVAYEQYF,TRBV18,few,.,TRBJ2-7
TGTGCCAGCAGTTTATCGGGATTAGGACAGGGGATCCGTCAGCCCCAGCATTTT,CASSLSGLGQGIRQPQHF,TRBV28,many,TRBD1,TRBJ1-5
TGCAGCGTCCATCCCCCTCGTGCAGGGACAGGGGTCAATGAGCAGTTCTTC,CSVHPPRAGTGVNEQFF,TRBV29-1,many,TRBD1,TRBJ2-1
TGTGCCAGCAGCCCACTGGTGTCAGTCGGCATGAACACTGAAGCTTTCTTT,CASSPLVSVGMNTEAFF,TRBV7-3,many,.,TRBJ1-1
TGCAGCGTTGAGGGTGGAGGGGACGACCCCTACGAGCAGTACTTC,CSVEGGGDDPYEQYF,TRBV29-1,.,.,TRBJ2-7
TGTGCCAGCAGTTACTCGAGAACCAGGGGCACCGGGGAGCTGTTTTTT,CASSYSRTRGTGELFF,TRBV6-5,many,.,TRBJ2-2
TGCAGCGTTGGGGTTTACACTGAAGCTTTCTTT,CSVGVYTEAFF,TRBV29-1,many,.,TRBJ1-1
TGCGCCAGCAGCGCAACCGGGACAGCCTACGAGCAGTACTTC,CASSATGTAYEQYF,TRBV5-1,many,TRBD1,TRBJ2-7
TGCGCCAGCAGCTTGTTTGGGCCGGGGACTAGCGGGCCGTACGAGCAGTACTTC,CASSLFGPGTSGPYEQYF,TRBV5-1,many,TRBD2,TRBJ2-7
TGTGCCAGTAGTCCTCCGACTAGTCGGAATGAGCAGTTCTTC,CASSPPTSRNEQFF,TRBV19,many,.,TRBJ2-1
TGTGCCAGCAGCGAACCAGGGGGCGGCTACACCTTC,CASSEPGGGYTF,TRBV7-2,.,TRBD1,TRBJ1-2
TGCGCCAGCAGTCAATCGTCAAGGGGCCCCTACAATGAGCAGTTCTTC,CASSQSSRGPYNEQFF,TRBV23-1,.,.,TRBJ2-1
TGTGCCAGCAGCTTAAGGGCGGGAGGTAGCGGGGAGCTGTTTTTT,CASSLRAGGSGELFF,TRBV7-2,many,TRBD2,TRBJ2-2
TGTGCCAGCAGCGTGGAGCTCGGGGAGCTGTTTTTT,CASSVELGELFF,TRBV11-3,many,.,TRBJ2-2
TGTGCCAGCAGTGGGACTAGCCGGCAGGCCGGGGAGCTGTTTTTT,CASSGTSRQAGELFF,TRBV2,few,TRBD2,TRBJ2-2
TGTGCCAGCAGTTTATATAGCGGGGGAACCTACAATGAGCAGTTCTTC,CASSLYSGGTYNEQFF,TRBV27,many,TRBD2,TRBJ2-1
TGCAGTGCTAGAGATCACACAGGGAATCAGCCCCAGCATTTT,CSARDHTGNQPQHF,TRBV20-1,many,.,TRBJ1-5
TGTGCCAGCAGCGCTGGGACTAGCGGGGACCCCAGCTCCCACGAGCAGTACTTC,CASSAGTSGDPSSHEQYF,TRBV9,many,TRBD2,TRBJ2-7
TGTGCCACCAGCGGTCGATATGTAGGGGGCACAGATACGCAGTATTTT,CATSGRYVGGTDTQYF,TRBV15,many,.,TRBJ2-3
TGTGCCAGCAGTGCAGGAGGGGCGGGCGGCTACACCTTC,CASSAGGAGGYTF,TRBV6-1,many,.,TRBJ1-2
TGTGCCAGCAGCCTGCGGACAGGAGACACCGGGGAGCTGTTTTTT,CASSLRTGDTGELFF,TRBV11-2,.,TRBD1,TRBJ2-2
TGCGCCAGCAGCGACGCAGGGGCTGGAAACTCCATATATTTT,CASSDAGAGNSIYF,TRBV10-2,.,.,TRBJ1-3
TGTGCCACCAGTCAGGGTAGGAGCACTGAAGCTTTCTTT,CATSQGRSTEAFF,TRBV24-1,many,.,TRBJ1-1
TGTGCCAGCAGCTTAAGTAGCGGGCAAAAAAACATTCAGTACTTC,CASSLSSGQKNIQYF,TRBV7-2,many,TRBD2,TRBJ2-4
TGTGCCAGCAGCTTCTACAGGTCAGAGCCCCAGCATTTT,CASSFYRSEPQHF,TRBV5-5,.,.,TRBJ1-5
TGTGCCAGCAGCGCCGACAGGTACGGCTATGGCTACACCTTC,CASSADRYGYGYTF,TRBV9,many,.,TRBJ1-2
TGCAGTGCTAGCGACAACTCCTACGAGCAGTACTTC,CSASDNSYEQYF,TRBV20-1,many,.,TRBJ2-7
TGTGCCAGCAGTTGGGCAGGGAGGGAGCAGTACTTC,CASSWAGREQYF,TRBV7-2,.,.,TRBJ2-7
TGTGCCAGCAGCCTCTCATCACTGGAGCAGTACTTC,CASSLSSLEQYF,TRBV7-9,many,.,TRBJ2-7
TGTGCCTGGAGCGCTGTACCCTTGGACGGCGAGCAGTACTTC,CAWSAVPLDGEQYF,TRBV30,many,.,TRBJ2-7
TGTGCCAGCTCCTCCGGGACCTACAGCTCCTACGAGCAGTACTTC,CASSSGTYSSYEQYF,TRBV18,many,.,TRBJ2-7
TGTGCCAGTAGTCTACAGGGGCCGGATCAGCCCCAGCATTTT,CASSLQGPDQPQHF,TRBV19,many,TRBD1,TRBJ1-5
TGTGCCAGCAGTGACCCCCCTGGGACAGGGTGGAACGAGCAGTACTTC,CASSDPPGTGWNEQYF,TRBV12-3/TRBV12-4,many,TRBD1,TRBJ2-7
TGTGCCATCAGTGAGCGGGAGGGGTACGAGCAGTACTTC,CAISEREGYEQYF,TRBV10-3,many,TRBD2,TRBJ2-7
TGTGCCAGCAAAGGACAGCCCACAGATACGCAGTATTTT,CASKGQPTDTQYF,TRBV28,many,.,TRBJ2-3
TGCAGTGCTGGGCTCAGCTGGGATCTGCCAGATACGCAGTATTTT,CSAGLSWDLPDTQYF,TRBV20-1,.,.,TRBJ2-3
TGTGCCACCAGCATGACTAGGGCGAACACCGGGGAGCTGTTTTTT,CATSMTRANTGELFF,TRBV15,many,.,TRBJ2-2
TGTGCCAGCAGCTTCCCGGAGGCAGGGCCTCGGGAGACCCAGTACTTC,CASSFPEAGPRETQYF,TRBV11-2,many,.,TRBJ2-5
TGTGCCAGCAGCTTAATAGGGGGGTACGAGCAGTACTTC,CASSLIGGYEQYF,TRBV7-2,many,.,TRBJ2-7
TGCAGTGCAACCCTCGGGGGGAGCACAGATACGCAGTATTTT,CSATLGGSTDTQYF,TRBV20-1,many,TRBD2,TRBJ2-3
TGTGCCAGCAGCCACCTATTTGCGGACAGCAATGAGCAGTTCTTC,CASSHLFADSNEQFF,TRBV14,many,.,TRBJ2-1
TGTGCCAGCAGGACCACAGGGCGGAGAACTGAAGCTTTCTTT,CASRTTGRRTEAFF,TRBV12-3/TRBV12-4,many,.,TRBJ1-1
TGTGCCAGCAGTTTGCCGACGGTCTATGGCTACACCTTC,CASSLPTVYGYTF,TRBV12-3/TRBV12-4,many,.,TRBJ1-2
TGTGCCAGCAGTTTCACAGGGGTAGCTAACTATGGCTACACCTTC,CASSFTGVANYGYTF,TRBV28,many,TRBD1,TRBJ1-2
TGTGCCAGCAGTGCTGAAGGGCTAAGCACAGATACGCAGTATTTT,CASSAEGLSTDTQYF,TRBV12-3/TRBV12-4,many,.,TRBJ2-3
TGTGCCAGCACCCTCTGGGGATCCTCCTACAATGAGCAGTTCTTC,CASTLWGSSYNEQFF,TRBV11-2,many,.,TRBJ2-1
TGCGCCAGCAGCGCTAGCGTCCCTGGGAATGAGCAGTTCTTC,CASSASVPGNEQFF,TRBV5-1,few,.,TRBJ2-1